This TCR beta chain is drawn from a study of CD8+ T cells in alopecia areata. At the level of the study: Once tofacitinib had been taken for 6 to 18 months, 6 months off drug followed.

Both peripheral blood and punch biopsies of lesional scalp skin were obtained from patients who had alopecia areata. With 6 bases removed from V and 7 bases from J, the gap between germline ends came to 3 bases. In germline, CDR1 is GTSNPN, CDR2 SVGIG (reference sequence). The CDR3 contains 8 residues. TCR sequencing used cDNA made by reverse transcription of extracted RNA. Produced via immunoSEQ multiplex PCR; TCRdb's table is partial and in-frame only. In the table there are 150,000 or so clones, approximately 53% of which are singletons. The starting material was CD8+ T cells sorted from blood, obtained at week 0. This chain links TRBV30 with TRBJ1-2; unclear D gene. The clonotype was recovered from a human donor with alopecia areata. CDR3 in amino acids: CACLGYTF. For the CDR3, the DNA is TGTGCCTGCCTTGGCTACACCTTC.